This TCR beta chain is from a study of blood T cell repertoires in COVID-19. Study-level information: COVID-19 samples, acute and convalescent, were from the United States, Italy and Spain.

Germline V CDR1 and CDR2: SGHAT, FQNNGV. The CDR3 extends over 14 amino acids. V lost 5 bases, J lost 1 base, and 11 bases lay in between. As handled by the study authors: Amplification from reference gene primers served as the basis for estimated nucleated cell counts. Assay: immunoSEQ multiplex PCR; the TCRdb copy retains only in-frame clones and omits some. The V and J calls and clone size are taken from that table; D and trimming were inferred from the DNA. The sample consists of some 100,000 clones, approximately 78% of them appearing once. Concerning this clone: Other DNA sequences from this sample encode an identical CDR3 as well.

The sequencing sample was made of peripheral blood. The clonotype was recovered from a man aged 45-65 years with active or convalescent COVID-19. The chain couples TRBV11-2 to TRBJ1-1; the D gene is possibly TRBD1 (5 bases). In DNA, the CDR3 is TGTGCCAGCAGCCACGGGCAGGGGAACACTGAAGCTTTCTTT. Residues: CASSHGQGNTEAFF.